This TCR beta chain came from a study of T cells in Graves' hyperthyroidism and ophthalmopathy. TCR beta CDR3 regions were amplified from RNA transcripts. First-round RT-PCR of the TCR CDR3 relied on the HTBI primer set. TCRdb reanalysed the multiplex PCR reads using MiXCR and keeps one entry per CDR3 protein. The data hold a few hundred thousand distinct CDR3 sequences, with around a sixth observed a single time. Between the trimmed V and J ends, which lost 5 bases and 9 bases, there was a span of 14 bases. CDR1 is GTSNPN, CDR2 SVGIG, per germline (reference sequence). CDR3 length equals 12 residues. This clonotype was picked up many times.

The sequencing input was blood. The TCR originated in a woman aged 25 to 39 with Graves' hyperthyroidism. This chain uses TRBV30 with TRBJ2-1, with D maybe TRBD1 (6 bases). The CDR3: CAWQLGGVEQFF. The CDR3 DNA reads TGTGCCTGGCAGCTAGGGGGTGTTGAGCAGTTCTTC.